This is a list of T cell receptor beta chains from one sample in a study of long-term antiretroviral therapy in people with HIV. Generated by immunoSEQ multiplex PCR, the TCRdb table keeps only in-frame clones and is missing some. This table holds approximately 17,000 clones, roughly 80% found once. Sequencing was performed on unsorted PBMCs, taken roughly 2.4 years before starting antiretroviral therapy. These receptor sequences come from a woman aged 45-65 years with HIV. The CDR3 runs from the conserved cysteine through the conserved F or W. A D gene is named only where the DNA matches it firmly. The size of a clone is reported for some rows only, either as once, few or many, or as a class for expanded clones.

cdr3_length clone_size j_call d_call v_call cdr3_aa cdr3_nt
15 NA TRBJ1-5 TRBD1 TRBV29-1 CSVGVGQGFNQPQHF TGCAGCGTTGGGGTGGGACAGGGGTTCAATCAGCCCCAGCATTTT
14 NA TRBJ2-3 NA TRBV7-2 CASSLGPLTDTQYF TGTGCCAGCAGCTTAGGGCCACTCACAGATACGCAGTATTTT
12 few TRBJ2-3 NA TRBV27 CATGISTDTQYF TGTGCCACCGGGATCTCCACAGATACGCAGTATTTT
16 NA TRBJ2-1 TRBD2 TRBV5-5 CASSLRTSGGADEQFF TGTGCCAGCAGCTTACGGACTAGCGGGGGGGCGGATGAGCAGTTCTTC
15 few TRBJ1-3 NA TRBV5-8 CASNKPRSSGNTIYF TGTGCCAGCAACAAACCCCGGAGCTCTGGAAACACCATATATTTT
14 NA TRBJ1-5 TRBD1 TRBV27 CASSADRGHQPQHF TGTGCCAGCAGTGCGGACAGGGGGCATCAGCCCCAGCATTTT
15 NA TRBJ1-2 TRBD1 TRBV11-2 CASSQIRDRVYGYTF TGTGCCAGCAGCCAAATCCGGGACAGGGTGTATGGCTACACCTTC
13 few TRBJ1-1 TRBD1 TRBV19 CASSPDRGTEAFF TGTGCCAGTAGTCCAGACAGGGGCACTGAAGCTTTCTTT
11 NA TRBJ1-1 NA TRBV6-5 CASIREAEAFF TGTGCCAGCATCCGAGAGGCTGAAGCTTTCTTT
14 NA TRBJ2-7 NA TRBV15 CATSRVGAEDEQYF TGTGCCACCAGCAGAGTGGGGGCTGAGGACGAGCAGTACTTC
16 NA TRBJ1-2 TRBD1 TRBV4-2 CASSQDRDRVTDGYTF TGTGCCAGCAGCCAAGACCGGGACAGGGTGACAGATGGCTACACCTTC
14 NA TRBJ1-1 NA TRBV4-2 CASSRLTENTEAFF TGTGCCAGCAGCCGACTGACAGAGAACACTGAAGCTTTCTTT
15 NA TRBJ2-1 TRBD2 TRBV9 CASSVELAGGKEQFF TGTGCCAGCAGCGTAGAACTAGCGGGGGGGAAAGAGCAGTTCTTC
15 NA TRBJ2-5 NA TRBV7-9 CASSLVGGLAETQYF TGTGCCAGCAGCTTAGTTGGGGGGTTGGCGGAGACCCAGTACTTC
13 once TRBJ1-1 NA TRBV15 CATSRVGRIEAFF TGTGCCACCAGCAGAGTCGGCCGGATTGAAGCTTTCTTT
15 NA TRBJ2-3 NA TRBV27 CASSLVSLSADTQYF TGTGCCAGCAGTTTAGTATCTCTTTCCGCAGATACGCAGTATTTT
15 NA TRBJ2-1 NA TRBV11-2 CASSPDRHTANEQFF TGTGCCAGCAGCCCCGACAGGCACACCGCCAATGAGCAGTTCTTC
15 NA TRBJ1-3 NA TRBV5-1 CASSLDSHSGNTIYF TGCGCCAGCAGCCTGGACAGTCACTCTGGAAACACCATATATTTT
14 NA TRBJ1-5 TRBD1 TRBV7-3 CASSSTGDGQPQHF TGTGCCAGCAGCTCGACAGGGGACGGTCAGCCCCAGCATTTT
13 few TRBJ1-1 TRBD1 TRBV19 CASRPGGNTEAFF TGTGCCAGCCGCCCAGGGGGAAACACTGAAGCTTTCTTT
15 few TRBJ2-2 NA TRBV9 CASSNPDRWAGELFF TGTGCCAGCAGCAACCCCGACCGGTGGGCCGGGGAGCTGTTTTTT
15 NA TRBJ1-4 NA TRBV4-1 CASSRLGQASEKLFF TGCGCCAGCAGCCGCTTGGGGCAGGCAAGCGAAAAACTGTTTTTT
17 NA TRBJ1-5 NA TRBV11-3 CASSLGPGHYLNQPQHF TGTGCCAGCAGCTTAGGTCCGGGACATTATCTCAATCAGCCCCAGCATTTT
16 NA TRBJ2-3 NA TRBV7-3 CASSPSLSMRTDTQYF TGTGCCAGCAGCCCCTCCCTTTCAATGCGCACAGATACGCAGTATTTT
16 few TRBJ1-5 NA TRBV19 CASTLGRDGKDQPQHF TGTGCCAGTACCCTGGGCAGGGACGGGAAGGATCAGCCCCAGCATTTT
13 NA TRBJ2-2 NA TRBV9 CASSSRGTGELFF TGTGCCAGCAGCTCAAGGGGGACCGGGGAGCTGTTTTTT
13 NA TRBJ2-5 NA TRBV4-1 CASSPLVAEPSDF TGCGCCAGCAGCCCCCTTGTAGCGGAGCCTTCGGACTTC
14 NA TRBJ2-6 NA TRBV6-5 CASSYSSGANVLTF TGTGCCAGCAGTTACTCGTCTGGGGCCAACGTCCTGACTTTC
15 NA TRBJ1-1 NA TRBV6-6 CASSYSSSMNTEAFF TGTGCCAGCAGTTACTCTTCGAGTATGAACACTGAAGCTTTCTTT
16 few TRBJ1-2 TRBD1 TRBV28 CASSPYSGQGAGGYTF TGTGCCAGCAGTCCCTATTCGGGACAGGGGGCAGGGGGCTACACCTTC
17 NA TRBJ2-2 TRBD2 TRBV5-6 CASSPGLAGANTGELFF TGTGCCAGCAGCCCGGGACTAGCGGGGGCGAACACCGGGGAGCTGTTTTTT
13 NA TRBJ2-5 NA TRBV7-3 CASSLRTSETQYF TGTGCCAGCAGCTTAAGGACCTCCGAGACCCAGTACTTC
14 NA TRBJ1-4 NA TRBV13 CASSLTGWKEKLFF TGTGCCAGCAGCTTAACCGGATGGAAGGAAAAACTGTTTTTT
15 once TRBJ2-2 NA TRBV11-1 CASSHRDRFSGELFF TGTGCCAGCAGTCACCGGGACCGATTCTCCGGGGAGCTGTTTTTT
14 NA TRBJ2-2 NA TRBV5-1 CASSLVADTGELFF TGCGCCAGCAGCTTGGTAGCGGACACCGGGGAGCTGTTTTTT
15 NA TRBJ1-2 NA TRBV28 CASNPTSGDYYGYTF TGTGCCAGCAACCCGACGTCCGGAGACTACTATGGCTACACCTTC
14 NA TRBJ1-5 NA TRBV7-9 CASSLDSAGQPQHF TGTGCCAGCAGCCTAGACTCTGCGGGGCAGCCCCAGCATTTT
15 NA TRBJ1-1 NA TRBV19 CASSNTFTGMTEAFF TGTGCCAGTAGTAACACGTTTACGGGAATGACTGAAGCTTTCTTT
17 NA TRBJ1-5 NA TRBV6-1 CASSERPQRSRYQPQHF TGTGCCAGCAGTGAAAGGCCTCAACGGAGTCGGTATCAGCCCCAGCATTTT
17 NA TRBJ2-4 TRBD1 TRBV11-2 CASSTHLPGQGMNIQYF TGTGCCAGCAGCACCCACTTACCGGGACAGGGGATGAACATTCAGTACTTC
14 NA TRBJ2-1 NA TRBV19 CASSIVPLMGEQFF TGTGCCAGTAGTATAGTTCCCCTAATGGGTGAGCAGTTCTTC
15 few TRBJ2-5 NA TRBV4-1 CASSQIDGLGETQYF TGCGCCAGCAGCCAAATTGATGGGTTGGGGGAGACCCAGTACTTC
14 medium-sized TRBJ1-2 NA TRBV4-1 CASSQDPGNYGYTF TGCGCCAGCAGCCAAGACCCAGGGAATTATGGCTACACCTTC
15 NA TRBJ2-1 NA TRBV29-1 CSVEGGQTVYNEQFF TGCAGCGTGGAGGGGGGACAGACGGTTTACAATGAGCAGTTCTTC
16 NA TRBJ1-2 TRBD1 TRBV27 CASSLRGTDSYYGYTF TGTGCCAGCAGTTTACGTGGGACAGATTCATACTATGGCTACACCTTC
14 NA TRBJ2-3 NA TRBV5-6 CASSQGRGVGTQYF TGTGCCAGCAGCCAGGGCCGCGGTGTTGGTACGCAGTATTTT
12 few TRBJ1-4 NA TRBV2 CASSRVPVELFF TGTGCCAGCAGTAGGGTCCCCGTGGAACTGTTTTTT
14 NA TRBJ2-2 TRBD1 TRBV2 CASRRDRGTGELFF TGTGCCAGCAGGAGGGACAGGGGAACCGGGGAGCTGTTTTTT